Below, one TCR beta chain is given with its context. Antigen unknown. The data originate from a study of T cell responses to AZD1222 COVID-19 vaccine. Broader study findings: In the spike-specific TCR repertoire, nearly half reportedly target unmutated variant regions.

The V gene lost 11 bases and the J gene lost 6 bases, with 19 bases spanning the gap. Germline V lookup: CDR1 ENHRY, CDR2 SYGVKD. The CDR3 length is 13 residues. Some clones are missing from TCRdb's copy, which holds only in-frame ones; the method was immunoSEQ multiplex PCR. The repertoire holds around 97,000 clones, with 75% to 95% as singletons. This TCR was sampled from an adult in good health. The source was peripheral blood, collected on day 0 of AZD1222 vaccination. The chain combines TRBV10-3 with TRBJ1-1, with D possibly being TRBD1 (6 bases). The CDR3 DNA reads TGTGCCGCGACAACACTGGGGGCGGCTGAAGCTTTCTTT. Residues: CAATTLGAAEAFF.